This T cell receptor beta chain was sequenced during a study of radiotherapy plus CTLA-4 blockade in lung cancer. On this clone: Since a far larger clone is one base different, this is likely a read error. Different DNA sequences within this sample yield the same CDR3.

V was pared by 1 base and J by 4 bases, with 16 bases between. Germline V gene sequence: CDR1 MNHNS, CDR2 SASEGT. CDR3 length: 16 amino acids. Profiling relied on immunoSEQ multiplex PCR, and the TCRdb table lists in-frame clones only, not all of them. The sample has roughly 45,000 clones, roughly 63% seen once. The sample was peripheral blood, taken from a patient treated with radiotherapy plus ipilimumab. This TCR was recovered from a human donor with non-small cell lung cancer who had a partial response to radiotherapy plus ipilimumab. The genes are TRBV6-1 and TRBJ1-2; D gene uncertain. CDR3 sequence reads: CASSEEQKLLTYGYTF. The CDR3, as DNA: TGTGCCAGCAGTGAAGAGCAAAAACTTCTAACCTATGGCTACACCTTC.